Each of the 3 T cell receptor beta chains below was sequenced from the same sample in a study of shared clonotypes between healthy human individuals. Sequencing was performed with immunoSEQ multiplex PCR; in TCRdb, only in-frame clones are kept and a portion is missing. Altogether about 2.5 million clones are present, around 92% being singletons, with the ten largest covering 0.37%. The sample comprised naive CD4+ T cells from PBMCs. The sample's subset: CD45RA+ positively selected. The receptors here all came from a man younger than 30 in good health. Some clones in this sample may be carry-over from other donors' samples.

The chain recombines TRBV10-3 with TRBJ2-7; D is ambiguous. The length of the CDR3 is 12 residues. Germline CDR1 ENHRY, CDR2 SYGVKD. With 8 bases removed from V and 2 bases from J, the gap between germline ends came to 10 bases. Written as DNA, the CDR3 is TGTGCCATCGCTGCAGACCCCTACGAGCAGTACTTC. It codes for CAIAADPYEQYF.

The chain combines TRBV27 with TRBJ1-1; weak D call: TRBD1 (6 bases). Germline V gene lookup returns CDR1 MNHEY and CDR2 SMNVEV (reference sequence). The CDR3 has 14 amino acids. V lost 7 bases, J lost 5 bases, and 17 bases lay in between. The chain's CDR3 is CASTQGGYTTEAFF. CDR3 DNA sequence: TGTGCCAGCACACAGGGTGGGTATACGACTGAAGCTTTCTTT.

The chain joins TRBV4-1 to TRBJ2-1; D uncertain. CDR1 MGHRA and CDR2 YSYEKL come from the germline V gene. The CDR3 loop spans 15 amino acids. With 2 bases removed from V and 1 base from J, the gap between germline ends came to 9 bases. CDR3 in amino acids: CASSQPAKSYNEQFF. In DNA form, the CDR3 reads TGCGCCAGCAGCCAACCTGCTAAATCCTACAATGAGCAGTTCTTC.